These 9 T cell receptor beta chains came from one sample sequenced in a study of blood T cell repertoires in COVID-19. TCRdb's table, derived via immunoSEQ multiplex PCR, lists solely in-frame clones and lacks some. The sample gives 55,000 to 80,000 clones, around nine tenths of which show up once; roughly 1% is in the top ten. Sequenced material: peripheral blood. The receptor source for this set is a man between 65 and 79 years old with acute or convalescent COVID-19.

CDR3 in amino acids: CAISSRGQDMGYTF. The CDR3 region has the DNA TGTGCCATCAGTTCCAGGGGACAGGATATGGGCTACACCTTC. The V call is TRBV10-3, the J call TRBJ1-2; 8 bases match TRBD1. Trimming at V came to 5 bases and at J to 8 bases, leaving 10 bases not matched to a gene. The V gene's germline CDR1 is ENHRY and CDR2 SYGVKD. The CDR3 has 14 amino acids.

The chain employs TRBV28 and TRBJ2-1; 7 bases agree with TRBD2. With V trimmed by 7 bases and J by 8 bases, 5 bases remained unmatched. Looked up from germline, CDR1 is MDHEN and CDR2 is SYDVKM. The CDR3 sequence is 12 residues long. CDR3 bases: TGTGCCAGCACCTCAGGGAGGGATGAGCAGTTCTTC. Translating gives CASTSGRDEQFF.

This rearrangement joins TRBV7-9 to TRBJ2-5, with D maybe TRBD2 (6 bases). The germline V gene encodes CDR1 SEHNR and CDR2 FQNEAQ (reference sequence). The ends were cut back, 3 bases at V and 5 bases at J, with 10 bases in the middle. The CDR3 loop spans 13 amino acids. The CDR3 here is CASSFGGVETQYF. Here the CDR3 DNA reads TGTGCCAGCAGCTTTGGCGGGGTGGAGACCCAGTACTTC.

J is TRBJ2-7 and V is TRBV18; D perhaps matches TRBD2 (6 bases). The CDR3 contains 16 residues. CDR1 and CDR2 (germline): KGHSH, LQKENI. V was pared by 3 bases and J by 0 bases, with 15 bases between. The CDR3 nucleotides read TGTGCCAGCTCACCTGCCTTGGGGGGAAGCTCCTACGAGCAGTACTTC. This codes for CASSPALGGSSYEQYF.

This clone was detected once. CDR3 bases: TGTGCCAGCAGCCCGGACCCCACAGGATCTAACACAGATACGCAGTATTTT. Its protein product is CASSPDPTGSNTDTQYF. The chain links TRBV5-4 to TRBJ2-3; possibly TRBD1 for D (5 bases). V was shortened by 4 bases and J by 2 bases, with 20 bases between the two germline ends. The CDR3 has 17 amino acids. Germline V gene lookup returns CDR1 SGHNT and CDR2 YYREEE (reference sequence).

The chain joins TRBV30 to TRBJ1-5; D is ambiguous. V shed 0 bases and J shed 3 bases, with 6 bases lying between them. The CDR3 has 13 residues. The germline gives CDR1 GTSNPN, CDR2 SVGIG (reference sequence). CDR3 in amino acids: CAWSVQANQPQHF. CDR3 nucleotide sequence: TGTGCCTGGAGTGTGCAGGCCAATCAGCCCCAGCATTTT.

The J gene is TRBJ2-5, the V gene TRBV10-1; D may be TRBD1 (6 bases). Germline V gene data show CDR1 as WNHNN and CDR2 as SYGVQD (reference sequence). The CDR3 is 14 residues long. V lost 5 bases and J 5 bases, leaving 15 bases between the germline ends. For the CDR3, the DNA is TGCGCCAGCAGTTTTGGCAGGGGTCGGGAGACCCAGTACTTC. As protein: CASSFGRGRETQYF.

The rearrangement joins TRBV28 to TRBJ1-4, with 9 bases identical to TRBD1. The CDR3 sequence is 14 residues long. Unmatched junction bases numbered 6, after V lost 5 bases and J lost 8 bases. Germline-derived CDR1 and CDR2 are MDHEN and SYDVKM. CDR3 nucleotides: TGTGCCAGCAGTCGGGACAGGGTGGTGGAAAAACTGTTTTTT. This translates into CASSRDRVVEKLFF.

The chain uses TRBV6-4 and TRBJ1-6, with TRBD1 matching over 12 bases. The J segment lost 10 bases and the V segment lost 2 bases, leaving 0 bases of the junction unmatched. Germline V CDR1 and CDR2: MRHNA, SNTAGT. CDR3 size: 14 residues. This CDR3 reads CASSDGTGGSPLHF. In DNA, the CDR3 is TGTGCCAGCAGTGACGGGACAGGGGGCTCACCCCTCCACTTT.